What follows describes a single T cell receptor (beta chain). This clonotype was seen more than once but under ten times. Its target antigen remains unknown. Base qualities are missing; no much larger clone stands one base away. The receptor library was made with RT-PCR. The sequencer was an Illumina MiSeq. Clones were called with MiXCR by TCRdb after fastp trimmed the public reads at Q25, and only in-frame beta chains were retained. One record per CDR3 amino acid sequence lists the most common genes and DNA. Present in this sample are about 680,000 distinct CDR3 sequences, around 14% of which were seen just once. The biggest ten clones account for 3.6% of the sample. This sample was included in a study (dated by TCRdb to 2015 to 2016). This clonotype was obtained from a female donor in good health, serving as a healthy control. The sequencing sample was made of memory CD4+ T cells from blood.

The CDR3 protein is CATSSSEVHNEQFF. The nucleotides are TGTGCCACCTCTTCTAGTGAGGTCCACAATGAGCAGTTCTTC. The V gene is TRBV24-1 and the J gene is TRBJ2-1; there is no confident call for the D gene. The CDR3 spans 14 residues, from the cysteine through the phenylalanine. Just the 42-base CDR3 DNA is kept, in frame starting at base 1. CDR1 KGHDR and CDR2 SFDVKD were looked up in the germline V gene. V is pared back by 9 bases and J by 5 bases, with 16 bases lying between the germline termini.